Each of the 23 T cell receptor beta chains below was sequenced from the same sample in a study of blood T cell repertoires in COVID-19. Data came from immunoSEQ multiplex PCR; TCRdb stores just in-frame clones and leaves some out. The data show a few hundred thousand clones, about 80% seen once. The sample consisted of PBMCs or T cells enriched from blood (not recorded which). The receptors were sampled from a man aged 45-60 years who had recovered from COVID-19.

The chain carries TRBV19 and TRBJ1-5; 7 bases line up with TRBD1. Germline CDR1 is LNHDA and CDR2 is SQIVND (reference sequence). V shed 2 bases, J shed 2 bases, and the junction held 3 bases outside the gene matches. This CDR3 is 15 amino acids long. The CDR3 reads CASSITRGGNQPQHF. Written as DNA, the CDR3 is TGTGCCAGTAGTATAACCAGGGGGGGCAATCAGCCCCAGCATTTT.

The chain is built from TRBV27 and TRBJ2-1; tentatively, D is TRBD2 (5 bases). The CDR3 is 18 residues long. The germline gives CDR1 MNHEY, CDR2 SMNVEV (reference sequence). V was trimmed by 2 bases and J by 7 bases, leaving 24 bases between them. CDR3 loop: CASSLIPFGGRGKNEQFF. The CDR3 DNA reads as TGTGCCAGCAGTTTAATCCCCTTCGGTGGGAGAGGGAAAAATGAGCAGTTCTTC.

This clone was seen a few times. The chain uses TRBV4-1 and TRBJ2-1, with D perhaps matching TRBD1 (6 bases). Per germline, CDR1 MGHRA and CDR2 YSYEKL. The germline V and J ends were trimmed by 9 bases and 2 bases, with 26 bases remaining between them. This CDR3 comprises 18 residues. In DNA form, the CDR3 reads TGCGCCAGACCCAGGGGCATGCGTCCTAGCCCTACCTACAATGAGCAGTTCTTC. Translation gives CARPRGMRPSPTYNEQFF.

The chain is built from TRBV3-1 (or the pseudogene TRBV3-2) and TRBJ1-1; TRBD1 matches at 7 bases. The CDR3 length is 16 residues. V was clipped by 4 bases and J by 3 bases; unmatched bases: 11. Per germline, CDR1 LGHDT and CDR2 YNNKEL (reference sequence). CDR3 residues: CASSPFFRTGDTEAFF. As DNA, the CDR3 is TGTGCCAGCAGCCCCTTCTTCAGGACAGGAGACACTGAAGCTTTCTTT.

The chain has TRBV2 and TRBJ1-3, with 7 nucleotides matching TRBD1. CDR3 size: 17 residues. Germline V gene sequence: CDR1 SNHLY, CDR2 FYNNEI. Trimming removed 6 bases from V and 0 bases from J; junction bases left unmatched: 11. The CDR3 loop is CASSETGTANSGNTIYF. Here the CDR3 DNA reads TGTGCCAGCAGCGAAACGGGGACAGCCAACTCTGGAAACACCATATATTTT. Based on the CDR3 plus reference TRBV2 and TRBJ1-3, the full variable domain is EPEVTQTPSHQVTQMGQEVILRCVPISNHLYFYWYRQILGQKVEFLVSFYNNEISEKSEIFDDQFSVERPDGSNFTLKIRSTKLEDSAMYFCASSETGTANSGNTIYFGEGSWLTVV.

V usage is TRBV15 and J usage is TRBJ1-6, with D possibly matching TRBD1 (5 bases). The CDR3 consists of 13 residues. CDR1 and CDR2 from the germline V gene are LNHNV and YYDKDF (reference sequence). Trimming shortened V by 0 bases and J by 10 bases, and 7 bases separated the two germline ends. This chain's CDR3 is CATSRDRGSPLHF. In nucleotides, the CDR3 is TGTGCCACCAGCAGAGATAGGGGCTCACCCCTCCACTTT.

The rearrangement uses TRBV18 and TRBJ1-4; no clear D gene. The ends were cut back, 1 base at V and 3 bases at J, with 9 bases in the middle. This CDR3 contains 15 residues. Germline V gene sequence: CDR1 KGHSH, CDR2 LQKENI. The CDR3: CASSPLSAANEKLFF. The CDR3 coding sequence is TGTGCCAGCTCACCACTATCGGCGGCTAATGAAAAACTGTTTTTT.

V and J are TRBV27 and TRBJ1-4; D unclear. The CDR3 contains 15 residues. Germline CDR1 is MNHEY and CDR2 is SMNVEV (reference sequence). The V end was cut by 8 bases, the J end by 3 bases, with 16 bases between. This CDR3 reads CASRFSQLANEKLFF. DNA of the CDR3: TGTGCCAGCCGATTTAGTCAGCTAGCTAATGAAAAACTGTTTTTT.

DNA for the CDR3: TGCGCCAGCAGCTCAACCACTAGCGGGAGGAATGAGCAGTTCTTC. Translating gives CASSSTTSGRNEQFF. The chain links TRBV5-1 to TRBJ2-1; 12 bases map to TRBD2. The CDR3 totals 15 residues. CDR1 is SGHRS, CDR2 YFSETQ, per germline. Trimming removed 3 bases from V and 7 bases from J; junction bases left unmatched: 5.

This rearrangement joins TRBV6-1 to TRBJ1-6; unclear D gene. With 4 bases removed from V and 10 bases from J, the gap between germline ends came to 20 bases. The CDR3 has 16 amino acids. From germline, CDR1 is MNHNS and CDR2 SASEGT. The CDR3: CASSAYLNAATSPLHF. CDR3 coding DNA: TGTGCCAGCAGTGCCTACCTTAACGCGGCTACCTCACCCCTCCACTTT.

The gene calls are TRBV18 and TRBJ2-1; 11 positions agree with TRBD2. The CDR3 runs 17 residues. The V gene end was trimmed by 3 bases and the J gene end by 6 bases; junction bases not matched to a gene: 10. Germline V gives CDR1 KGHSH, CDR2 LQKENI. CDR3 protein: CASSPTAGLAGSNEQFF. The CDR3, as DNA: TGTGCCAGCTCACCCACCGCAGGACTAGCGGGTTCCAATGAGCAGTTCTTC.

This chain links TRBV9 with TRBJ1-2; D unclear. The germline CDR1 and CDR2 sequences are SGDLS and YYNGEE. The length of the CDR3 is 12 residues. With 0 bases removed from V and 7 bases from J, the gap between germline ends came to 7 bases. The CDR3 is CASSVGLGGYTF. For the CDR3, the DNA is TGTGCCAGCAGCGTAGGTCTAGGTGGCTACACCTTC.

This clone was seen repeatedly, ten times or more. The chain links TRBV3-1 (or the pseudogene TRBV3-2) to TRBJ1-1; TRBD1 matches 11 bases. CDR3 length: 20 residues. From germline, CDR1 is LGHDT and CDR2 YNNKEL (reference sequence). The V segment lost 3 bases and the J segment 4 bases; nucleotides outside the gene matches: 19. The CDR3 DNA reads as TGTGCCAGCAGCCACGCATTAGGACAGGGGGCTCTTGGTTTGGGCACTGAAGCTTTCTTT. Residues: CASSHALGQGALGLGTEAFF.

In its sample, this clone was seen once. The chain employs TRBV27 and TRBJ1-4, with 7 bases aligning to TRBD1. The germline CDR1 and CDR2 sequences are MNHEY and SMNVEV (reference sequence). The CDR3 is 15 residues long. Trimming removed 7 bases from V and 10 bases from J; junction bases left unmatched: 15. CDR3 region: CASTLNTQGFGKLFF. CDR3 coding DNA: TGTGCCAGCACTCTTAACACACAGGGGTTCGGAAAACTGTTTTTT.

The chain joins TRBV9 to TRBJ2-2, with 7 bases aligning to TRBD1. After removal of 0 bases from V and 5 bases from J, the junction contained 7 bases not matched to a gene. CDR3 length equals 16 residues. Germline V gene data show CDR1 as SGDLS and CDR2 as YYNGEE. CDR3 sequence (DNA): TGTGCCAGCAGCGTAGTGACAGGGCGATTGACCGGGGAGCTGTTTTTT. Translated, it gives CASSVVTGRLTGELFF.

This chain links TRBV5-1 with TRBJ2-1, with TRBD1 identical over 8 bases. The V and J ends lost 0 bases and 8 bases, in that order; junction bases with no gene match: 10. The CDR3 covers 16 residues. Germline V CDR1 and CDR2: SGHRS, YFSETQ. The CDR3, as DNA: TGCGCCAGCAGCTTGGCGATCCGAGACAGGGGTGATGAGCAGTTCTTC. Amino acid sequence: CASSLAIRDRGDEQFF.

This clone has more than one count but fewer than ten. Other DNA sequences of this sample code for an identical CDR3. This chain joins TRBV12-3 or TRBV12-4 and TRBJ2-7; 8 bases map to TRBD1. Unmatched junction bases numbered 4, after V lost 6 bases and J lost 3 bases. The CDR3 length is 13 residues. Here the CDR3 DNA reads TGTGCCAGCAGGGGGACAGGAGACTACGAGCAGTACTTC. This translates into CASRGTGDYEQYF.

The chain has TRBV19 and TRBJ2-6; 7 positions agree with TRBD2. Germline CDR1 LNHDA, CDR2 SQIVND (reference sequence). This CDR3 spans 16 amino acids. J lost 0 bases, V lost 10 bases, and 9 bases had no gene match. The CDR3 DNA is TGTGCCACCATCCCGGGCGGGAGCTCTGGGGCCAACGTCCTGACTTTC. Translating gives CATIPGGSSGANVLTF.

This chain links TRBV5-1 with TRBJ2-7, with TRBD1 identical over 7 bases. The germline CDR1 and CDR2 sequences are SGHRS and YFSETQ. CDR3 length equals 13 residues. Germline trimming cut 6 bases from V and 4 bases from J; bases unmatched to any gene: 7. The CDR3, as DNA: TGCGCCAGCACCGGGACAGATTTTTACGAGCAGTACTTC. Protein product: CASTGTDFYEQYF.

The chain carries TRBV29-1 and TRBJ2-7; TRBD2 matches at 7 bases. The CDR3 is 15 residues long. The junction had 19 bases not matched to a gene; V was cut back by 7 bases and J by 7 bases. Germline CDR1 SQVTM, CDR2 ANQGSEA. Here the CDR3 DNA reads TGCAGCGCCTCGGGCGCTAGCGGCGCCAGGAGGGAGCAGTACTTC. It encodes CSASGASGARREQYF.

The chain uses TRBV6-5 and TRBJ2-7; maybe TRBD2 (6 bases). The CDR3 contains 13 residues. Trimming left V 7 bases short and J 4 bases short, with 14 bases between. CDR1 and CDR2 from the germline V gene are MNHEY and SVGAGI. The DNA for the CDR3 is TGTGCCAGCAACCGACACCGGGGGTACGAGCAGTACTTC. Translated: CASNRHRGYEQYF.

The V and J genes are TRBV4-1 and TRBJ2-7; TRBD2 agrees at 10 bases. The CDR3 covers 17 residues. CDR1 and CDR2 (germline): MGHRA, YSYEKL. Trimming took 1 base from V and 5 from J; bases not matched to a gene: 11. CDR3 coding DNA: TGCGCCAGCAGCCAAGGGTCGACTAGCGGGTGGGGGAACGAGCAGTACTTC. Translating gives CASSQGSTSGWGNEQYF.

This sequence joins TRBV5-6 and TRBJ1-4, with 8 bases that match TRBD1. The germline CDR1 and CDR2 sequences are SGHDT and YYEEEE. This CDR3 comprises 15 residues. Trimming removed 2 bases from V and 6 bases from J; junction bases left unmatched: 6. CDR3 amino acids: CASSLATGVYEKLFF. The CDR3 DNA is TGTGCCAGCAGCTTAGCGACAGGGGTCTATGAAAAACTGTTTTTT.